These 4 T cell receptor beta chains were sequenced from one sample in a study of blood T cell repertoires in COVID-19. Clones were sequenced by immunoSEQ multiplex PCR, and TCRdb holds only the in-frame ones, with some missing. The sample carries more than 85,000 clones, 70% to 80% recorded once. Sequencing was carried out using peripheral blood. The receptors here all came from a man between 65 and 85 years old with acute or convalescent COVID-19.

This clone has only one observation. The J gene is TRBJ2-1, the V gene TRBV19, with 8 bases fitting TRBD1. Germline CDR1 LNHDA, CDR2 SQIVND (reference sequence). This CDR3 comprises 15 residues. J was trimmed by 0 bases and V by 5 bases; bases with no gene match: 3. The CDR3 nucleotides read TGTGCCAGTAGTCTCGGGACAGGCTCCTACAATGAGCAGTTCTTC. Protein product: CASSLGTGSYNEQFF.

The chain joins TRBV19 to TRBJ2-7, with TRBD1 matching 7 bases. CDR1 is LNHDA and CDR2 is SQIVND in the germline V gene (reference sequence). The CDR3 covers 16 residues. The V segment lost 5 bases and the J segment 4 bases; nucleotides outside the gene matches: 14. The CDR3 loop reads CASSSLPGQENYEQYF. In DNA, the CDR3 is TGTGCCAGTAGTTCCCTCCCAGGACAGGAGAATTACGAGCAGTACTTC.

DNA for the CDR3: TGTGCCAGCAGCTTGGACAAGATGAACACTGAAGCTTTCTTT. Its translation is CASSLDKMNTEAFF. The chain employs TRBV7-6 and TRBJ1-1; TRBD1 might be the D (5 bases). The CDR3 has 14 residues. Germline CDR1 is SGHVS and CDR2 is FNYEAQ. Deletions cut 3 bases from V and 0 bases from J, with 8 bases between.

The chain is built from TRBV5-5 and TRBJ1-1; D remains unclear. The V gene's germline CDR1 is SGHKS and CDR2 YYEKEE (reference sequence). This CDR3 region has 13 residues. The V end lost 5 bases, the J end lost 7 bases, and 15 bases lay between the germline ends. Here the CDR3 reads CASSIVTSGEAFF. Here the CDR3 DNA reads TGTGCCAGCAGTATTGTAACCTCAGGTGAAGCTTTCTTT.